This is a list of T cell receptor beta chains from one sample in a study of T cell repertoires in cytomegalovirus infection. Their cognate antigens are unknown. TCRdb used MiXCR to reprocess the reads, holding one entry per CDR3 protein. The table records 200,000 or so distinct CDR3 sequences, 30% to 45% of them present only once. The sample in question was CD8+ T cells from cultured PBMCs, obtained from culture after CMV antigen stimulation. Receptors were obtained from a human donor in good health (CMV status not recorded). Some clones in this sample may be carry-over from other donors' samples. CDR3s include the opening cysteine and the closing phenylalanine or tryptophan. The D gene is left open where the match is weak. Clone size appears in some rows only: once, few, many, or a class for an expanded clone.

D	size	J	V	DNA	CDR3
NA	NA	TRBJ2-1	TRBV27	TGTGCCAGCGGGGACTGGGTTTCGGAGCAGTTCTTC	CASGDWVSEQFF
TRBD1	few	TRBJ2-3	TRBV4-1	TGCGCCAGCAGCTCCCGGGACAGGGATGGCACAGATACGCAGTATTTT	CASSSRDRDGTDTQYF
NA	few	TRBJ1-5	TRBV25-1	TGTGCCAGCAGTGAACTTGGGGGACAGCCCCAGCATTTT	CASSELGGQPQHF
TRBD1	few	TRBJ2-7	TRBV7-9	TGTGCCAGCAGCGCCACCGGGACAGGTCTTCCCGAGCAGTACTTC	CASSATGTGLPEQYF
TRBD1	NA	TRBJ2-7	TRBV27	TGTGCCAGCAGTTCGACAGGGACCTACGAGCAGTACTTC	CASSSTGTYEQYF
TRBD1	few	TRBJ2-5	TRBV28	TGTGCCAGCAGCCTGGCCGCCGGGACAGCAAAAGGGGAGACCCAGTACTTC	CASSLAAGTAKGETQYF
TRBD1	NA	TRBJ2-1	TRBV11-2	TGTGCCAGCAGCTTAGATTTGACAGGGGGCTACAATGAGCAGTTCTTC	CASSLDLTGGYNEQFF
NA	few	TRBJ1-5	TRBV7-8	TGTGCCAGCAGCTTATCGGGGCGCCAGCAGGGCCAGCCCCAGCATTTT	CASSLSGRQQGQPQHF
NA	NA	TRBJ2-5	TRBV6-1	TGTGCCAGCAGTGAAATGGATTCGACCGGAGAGACCCAGTACTTC	CASSEMDSTGETQYF
TRBD1	NA	TRBJ1-4	TRBV12-3/TRBV12-4	TGTGCCAGTAAGACAGGGCATAATGAAAAACTGTTTTTT	CASKTGHNEKLFF
NA	NA	TRBJ1-6	TRBV10-2	TGCGCCAGCAGTGAAATAGTTATGGGGAATTCACCCCTCCACTTT	CASSEIVMGNSPLHF
NA	many	TRBJ1-5	TRBV7-9	TGTGCCAGCAGCTCGGGTGGTAGCAATCAGCCCCAGCATTTT	CASSSGGSNQPQHF
TRBD1	many	TRBJ1-1	TRBV20-1	TGCAGTGCTAGAAAGGGGGCGCTGAACACTGAAGCTTTCTTT	CSARKGALNTEAFF
TRBD2	NA	TRBJ2-1	TRBV28	TGTGCCAGCGGACAGAGCGGGAGTGGTAATGAGCAGTTCTTC	CASGQSGSGNEQFF
TRBD1	NA	TRBJ2-7	TRBV7-9	TGTGCCAGCAGCCCCCGACAGGGGGCTTACGACGAGCAGTACTTC	CASSPRQGAYDEQYF
TRBD1	NA	TRBJ1-6	TRBV4-1	TGCGCCAGCAGCCAAGATGGGACAGTTCAGGCTTCACCCCTCCACTTT	CASSQDGTVQASPLHF
NA	NA	TRBJ2-1	TRBV27	TGTGCCAGCAGTTCGGCCCTTGGCGGGCCTCACAATGAGCAGTTCTTC	CASSSALGGPHNEQFF
TRBD2	NA	TRBJ2-7	TRBV2	TGTGCAACTAGCGGGGGTTACTACGAGCAGTACTTC	CATSGGYYEQYF
TRBD2	few	TRBJ2-7	TRBV28	TGTGCCAGCAGGCCCCCCGGGACTAGCTTTTACTACGAGCAGTACTTC	CASRPPGTSFYYEQYF
NA	few	TRBJ1-3	TRBV12-3/TRBV12-4	TGTGCCAGCAGCCTACAGTTAAACACCATATATTTT	CASSLQLNTIYF